The 16 T cell receptor beta chains reported below all come from one sample, sequenced in a study of blood T cell repertoires in COVID-19. Sequencing was performed with immunoSEQ multiplex PCR; in TCRdb, only in-frame clones are kept and a portion is missing. This sample has some 250,000 clones; 60% to 75% occur once, and the top ten carry about 3.5%. Sequencing input: peripheral blood. These receptors originate from a woman older than 75 with acute or convalescent COVID-19.

In its sample, this clone was seen a few times. The J gene is TRBJ1-1, the V gene TRBV19; no definite D call. The CDR3 consists of 15 residues. CDR1 and CDR2 from the germline V gene are LNHDA and SQIVND (reference sequence). Deletions cut 6 bases from V and 0 bases from J, with 14 bases between. CDR3 in amino acids: CASRLDTALNTEAFF. CDR3 nucleotides: TGTGCCAGTAGACTTGACACCGCATTGAACACTGAAGCTTTCTTT.

The chain has TRBV5-6 and TRBJ1-2; D not certain. CDR3 length: 13 residues. In germline, CDR1 is SGHDT, CDR2 YYEEEE. V was pared by 1 base and J by 3 bases, with 7 bases between. The DNA for the CDR3 is TGTGCCAGCAGCTTGACTAGGGACTATGGCTACACCTTC. This encodes CASSLTRDYGYTF. The entire variable domain, with the rest obtained from reference TRBV5-6 and TRBJ1-2, is as follows: DAGVTQSPTHLIKTRGQQVTLRCSPKSGHDTVSWYQQALGQGPQFIFQYYEEEERQRGNFPDRFSGHQFPNYSSELNVNALLLGDSALYLCASSLTRDYGYTFGSGTRLTVV.

This clone came up once. The chain combines TRBV19 with TRBJ2-3, with 11 bases that match TRBD2. This CDR3 spans 17 amino acids. J lost 5 bases, V lost 4 bases, and 11 bases had no gene match. Germline CDR1 is LNHDA and CDR2 is SQIVND (reference sequence). The CDR3 DNA reads as TGTGCCAGTAGTAGCCTAGCTAGCGGGAGGAGGGGAGATACGCAGTATTTT. Translation: CASSSLASGRRGDTQYF.

The genes are TRBV18 and TRBJ1-6; 8 nucleotides match TRBD1. Germline-derived CDR1 and CDR2 are KGHSH and LQKENI. CDR3 length equals 14 residues. The ends lost 5 bases at V and 9 bases at J; junction bases unmatched: 6. The CDR3 nucleotides read TGTGCCAGCTCAGAGACAGGGGAGGGTTCACCCCTCCACTTT. Translated: CASSETGEGSPLHF.

The gene calls are TRBV19 and TRBJ1-4; 7 bases are shared with TRBD1. V was clipped by 5 bases and J by 0 bases; unmatched bases: 3. Looked up from germline, CDR1 is LNHDA and CDR2 is SQIVND (reference sequence). The CDR3 is 15 residues long. CDR3 in amino acids: CASSEGAATNEKLFF. CDR3 sequence (DNA): TGTGCCAGTAGTGAGGGGGCCGCAACTAATGAAAAACTGTTTTTT. Full variable domain (outside the CDR3, taken from reference TRBV19 and TRBJ1-4): DGGITQSPKYLFRKEGQNVTLSCEQNLNHDAMYWYRQDPGQGLRLIYYSQIVNDFQKGDIAEGYSVSREKKESFPLTVTSAQKNPTAFYLCASSEGAATNEKLFFGSGTQLSVL.

The chain has TRBV3-1 (or the pseudogene TRBV3-2) and TRBJ2-3, with TRBD2 identical over 11 bases. Germline lookup yields CDR1 LGHDT and CDR2 YNNKEL (reference sequence). V was pared by 6 bases and J by 5 bases, with 10 bases of the junction left unmatched. CDR3 length: 16 amino acids. DNA for the CDR3: TGTGCCAGCAGGCTTAGCGGGAGGGCCGATAAAGATACGCAGTATTTT. Translation gives CASRLSGRADKDTQYF.

The rearrangement joins TRBV6-4 to TRBJ2-3; D remains ambiguous. CDR3 size: 14 residues. V was trimmed by 10 bases and J by 3 bases, leaving 17 bases between them. CDR1 MRHNA and CDR2 SNTAGT come from the germline V gene. CDR3 region: CATSPRRETDTQYF. As DNA, the CDR3 is TGTGCCACCAGCCCAAGGAGAGAGACAGATACGCAGTATTTT.

This clone has more than one count but fewer than ten. The chain recombines TRBV7-6 with TRBJ2-2, with 8 nucleotides matching TRBD1. CDR1 SGHVS and CDR2 FNYEAQ come from the germline V gene. The CDR3 is made up of 16 amino acids. V trimming: 1 base; J trimming: 6 bases; junction bases outside the gene matches: 7. The CDR3 loop is CASSLGARGRAGELFF. CDR3 sequence (DNA): TGTGCCAGCAGCTTAGGTGCCAGGGGGCGAGCCGGGGAGCTGTTTTTT.

The rearrangement uses TRBV4-2 and TRBJ2-3; maybe TRBD2 (5 bases). The germline gives CDR1 LGHNA, CDR2 YNFKEQ. The CDR3 has 12 amino acids. Trimming shortened V by 6 bases and J by 4 bases, and 8 bases separated the two germline ends. In DNA, the CDR3 is TGTGCCAGCAGGGGAGTCGCAGATACGCAGTATTTT. This translates into CASRGVADTQYF.

Written as DNA, the CDR3 is TGTGCCAGCAGTCCTTACCGGGACACTGAAGCTTTCTTT. Its translation is CASSPYRDTEAFF. The V and J genes are TRBV12-3 or TRBV12-4 and TRBJ1-1; no reliable D call. Trimming stripped 5 bases from V and 3 bases from J, with 10 bases between. The CDR3 sequence is 13 residues long.

The V gene is TRBV11-3, the J gene TRBJ2-5, with TRBD2 identical over 8 bases. The length of the CDR3 is 15 residues. The J segment lost 3 bases and the V segment lost 4 bases, leaving 7 bases of the junction unmatched. Germline values: CDR1 SGHNT, CDR2 YENEEA. CDR3 amino acids: CASSSGGGREETQYF. The CDR3 nucleotides are TGTGCCAGCAGCTCTGGCGGGGGGAGAGAAGAGACCCAGTACTTC.

This rearrangement joins TRBV7-9 to TRBJ1-6, with D maybe TRBD1 (5 bases). This CDR3 has 15 amino acids. Germline V gene lookup returns CDR1 SEHNR and CDR2 FQNEAQ (reference sequence). Trimming stripped 6 bases from V and 6 bases from J, with 15 bases between. The CDR3 is CASRWDQGFNSPLHF. The CDR3 DNA reads as TGTGCCAGCAGATGGGATCAGGGTTTTAATTCACCCCTCCACTTT.

This chain connects TRBV7-9 to TRBJ1-4; D is perhaps TRBD1 (5 bases). The CDR3 is made up of 12 amino acids. V was trimmed by 3 bases and J by 13 bases, leaving 12 bases between them. Germline loops: CDR1 SEHNR, CDR2 FQNEAQ (reference sequence). The CDR3 spells CASSFLNRGLFF. The CDR3 DNA follows: TGTGCCAGCAGCTTCCTAAATAGGGGACTGTTTTTT.

The V gene is TRBV2, the J gene TRBJ1-1; D not certain. CDR1 is SNHLY, CDR2 FYNNEI, per germline. The length of the CDR3 is 12 residues. The ends were cut back, 5 bases at V and 6 bases at J, with 10 bases in the middle. DNA for the CDR3: TGTGCCAGCAGTCGCGCCGGGTCTGAAGCTTTCTTT. It encodes CASSRAGSEAFF.

The chain carries TRBV5-1 and TRBJ2-1; TRBD2 matches 9 bases. Germline assignment: CDR1 SGHRS and CDR2 YFSETQ. Unmatched junction bases numbered 2, after V lost 1 base and J lost 6 bases. The CDR3 is 14 residues long. For the CDR3, the DNA is TGCGCCAGCAGCTTGACTAGCGGGTCCAATGAGCAGTTCTTC. Protein product: CASSLTSGSNEQFF.

The chain links TRBV30 to TRBJ1-2, with TRBD1 identical over 7 bases. V trimming: 5 bases; J trimming: 0 bases; junction bases outside the gene matches: 6. This CDR3 spans 14 amino acids. CDR1 and CDR2 from the germline V gene are GTSNPN and SVGIG (reference sequence). CDR3 loop: CAWSGTDTNYGYTF. CDR3 nucleotide sequence: TGTGCCTGGTCCGGGACAGATACTAACTATGGCTACACCTTC.